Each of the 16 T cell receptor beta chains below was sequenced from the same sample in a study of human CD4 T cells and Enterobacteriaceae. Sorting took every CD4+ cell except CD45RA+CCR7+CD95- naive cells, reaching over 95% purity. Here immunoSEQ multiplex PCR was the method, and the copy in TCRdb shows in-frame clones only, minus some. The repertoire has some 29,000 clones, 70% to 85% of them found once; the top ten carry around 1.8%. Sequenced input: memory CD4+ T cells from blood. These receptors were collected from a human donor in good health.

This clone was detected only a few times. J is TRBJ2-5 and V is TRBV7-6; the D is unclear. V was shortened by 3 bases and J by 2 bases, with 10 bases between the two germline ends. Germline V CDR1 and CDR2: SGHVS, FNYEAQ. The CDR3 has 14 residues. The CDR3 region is CASSFAEDQETQYF. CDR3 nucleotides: TGTGCCAGCAGCTTTGCTGAGGATCAAGAGACCCAGTACTTC.

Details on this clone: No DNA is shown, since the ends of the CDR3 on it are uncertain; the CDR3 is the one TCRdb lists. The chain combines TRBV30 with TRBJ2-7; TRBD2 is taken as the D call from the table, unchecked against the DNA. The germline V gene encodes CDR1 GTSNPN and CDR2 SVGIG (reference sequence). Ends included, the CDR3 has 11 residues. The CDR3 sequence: CAWGSGTSRYF.

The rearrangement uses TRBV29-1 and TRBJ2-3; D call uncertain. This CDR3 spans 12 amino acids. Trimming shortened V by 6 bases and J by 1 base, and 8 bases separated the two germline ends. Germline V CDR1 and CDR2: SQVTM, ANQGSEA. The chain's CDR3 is CSVAKGTDTQYF. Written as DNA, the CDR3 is TGCAGCGTAGCGAAGGGCACAGATACGCAGTATTTT.

CDR3 sequence reads: CASSMGLAGGETQYF. The DNA of the CDR3 is TGTGCCAGCAGTATGGGACTAGCGGGAGGAGAGACCCAGTACTTC. The chain couples TRBV28 to TRBJ2-5; TRBD2 agrees at 15 bases. The J segment lost 4 bases and the V segment lost 5 bases, leaving 2 bases of the junction unmatched. The CDR3 contains 15 residues. CDR1 MDHEN and CDR2 SYDVKM come from the germline V gene.

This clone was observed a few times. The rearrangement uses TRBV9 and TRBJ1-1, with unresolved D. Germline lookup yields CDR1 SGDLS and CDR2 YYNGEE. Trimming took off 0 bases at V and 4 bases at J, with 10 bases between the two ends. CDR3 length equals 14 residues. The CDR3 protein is CASSVGTKSTEAFF. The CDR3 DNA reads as TGTGCCAGCAGCGTAGGTACTAAGAGCACTGAAGCTTTCTTT.

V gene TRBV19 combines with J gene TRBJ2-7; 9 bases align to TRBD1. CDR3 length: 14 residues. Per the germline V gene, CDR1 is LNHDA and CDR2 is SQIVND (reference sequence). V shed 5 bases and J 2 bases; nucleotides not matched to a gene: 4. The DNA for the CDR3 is TGTGCCAGTAGTGACAGGGGGACGCCCTACGAGCAGTACTTC. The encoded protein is CASSDRGTPYEQYF.

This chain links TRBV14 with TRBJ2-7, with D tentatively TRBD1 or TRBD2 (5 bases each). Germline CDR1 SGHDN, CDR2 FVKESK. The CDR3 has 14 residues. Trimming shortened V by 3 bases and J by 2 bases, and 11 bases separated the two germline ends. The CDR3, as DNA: TGTGCCAGCAGCCATACTGGGGGAACCTACGAGCAGTACTTC. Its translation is CASSHTGGTYEQYF. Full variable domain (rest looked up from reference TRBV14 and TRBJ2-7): EAGVTQFPSHSVIEKGQTVTLRCDPISGHDNLYWYRRVMGKEIKFLLHFVKESKQDESGMPNNRFLAERTGGTYSTLKVQPAELEDSGVYFCASSHTGGTYEQYFGPGTRLTVT.

CDR3 amino acids: CASSWDVTDTQYF. DNA of the CDR3: TGTGCCAGTAGTTGGGACGTAACAGATACGCAGTATTTT. The chain is built from TRBV19 and TRBJ2-3; either TRBD1 or TRBD2 may fit D (5 bases each). The CDR3 is 13 residues long. CDR1 is LNHDA, CDR2 SQIVND, per germline (reference sequence). The V end lost 5 bases, the J end lost 3 bases, and 9 bases lay between the germline ends.

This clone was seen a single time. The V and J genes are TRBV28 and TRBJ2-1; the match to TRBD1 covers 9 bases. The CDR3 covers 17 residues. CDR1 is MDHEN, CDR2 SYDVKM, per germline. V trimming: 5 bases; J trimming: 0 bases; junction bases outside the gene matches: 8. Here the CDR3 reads CASSPHRGRVSYNEQFF. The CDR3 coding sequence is TGTGCCAGCAGTCCGCACAGGGGGCGCGTCTCCTACAATGAGCAGTTCTTC.

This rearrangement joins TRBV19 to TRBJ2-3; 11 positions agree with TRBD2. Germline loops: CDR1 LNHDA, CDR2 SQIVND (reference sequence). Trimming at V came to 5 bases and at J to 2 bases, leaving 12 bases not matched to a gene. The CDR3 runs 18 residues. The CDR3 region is CASSSPPGTSGNTDTQYF. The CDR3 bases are TGTGCCAGTAGTTCGCCTCCCGGGACTAGCGGCAACACAGATACGCAGTATTTT.

In DNA form, the CDR3 reads TGTGCCAGTACCTTGGGACAGGGTGTCACCGGGGAGCTGTTTTTT. Protein product: CASTLGQGVTGELFF. The gene calls are TRBV19 and TRBJ2-2; 9 nucleotides agree with TRBD1. The CDR3 runs 15 residues. Germline V gene sequence: CDR1 LNHDA, CDR2 SQIVND (reference sequence). Trimming took 7 bases from V and 4 from J; bases not matched to a gene: 7.

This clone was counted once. CDR3 in amino acids: CASSQGTGTSGYTF. In nucleotides, the CDR3 is TGCGCCAGCAGCCAAGGTACCGGGACAAGTGGCTACACCTTC. The V and J genes are TRBV4-1 and TRBJ1-2, with D possibly TRBD1 on 6 matching bases. The CDR3 loop spans 14 amino acids. Per the germline V gene, CDR1 is MGHRA and CDR2 is YSYEKL. V lost 1 base, J lost 7 bases, and 13 bases lay in between.

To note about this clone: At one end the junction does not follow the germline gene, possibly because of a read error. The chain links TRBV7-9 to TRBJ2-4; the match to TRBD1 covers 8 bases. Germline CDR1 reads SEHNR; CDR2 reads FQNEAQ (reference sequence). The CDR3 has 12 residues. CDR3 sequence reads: CASSSQGAGARF. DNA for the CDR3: TGTGCCAGCAGCTCTCAGGGGGCCGGAGCTAGATTC.

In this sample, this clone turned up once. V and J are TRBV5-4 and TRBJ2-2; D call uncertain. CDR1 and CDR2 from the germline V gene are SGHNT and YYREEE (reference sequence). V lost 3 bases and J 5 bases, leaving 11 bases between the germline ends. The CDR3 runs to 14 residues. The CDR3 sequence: CASSSPGVTGELFF. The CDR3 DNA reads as TGTGCCAGCAGCTCCCCCGGAGTGACCGGGGAGCTGTTTTTT.

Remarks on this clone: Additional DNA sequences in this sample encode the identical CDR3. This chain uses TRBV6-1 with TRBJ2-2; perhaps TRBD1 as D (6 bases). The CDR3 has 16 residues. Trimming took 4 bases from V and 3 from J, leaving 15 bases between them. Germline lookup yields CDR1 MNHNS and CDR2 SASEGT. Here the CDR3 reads CASSVQGRRDTGELFF. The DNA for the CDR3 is TGTGCCAGCAGTGTACAGGGAAGGCGGGACACCGGGGAGCTGTTTTTT.

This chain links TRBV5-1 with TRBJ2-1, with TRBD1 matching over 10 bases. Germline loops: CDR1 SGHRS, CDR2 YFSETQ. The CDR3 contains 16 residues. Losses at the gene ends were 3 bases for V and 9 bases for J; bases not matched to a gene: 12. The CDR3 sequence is CASSSETGGNFGEQFF. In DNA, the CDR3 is TGCGCCAGCAGCTCCGAGACAGGGGGCAACTTTGGTGAGCAGTTCTTC.